This TCR beta chain was captured by sequencing in a study of early T cells in non-severe SARS-CoV-2 infection. Study-wide context: The study sequenced bulk RNA from unsorted whole blood, with chains unpaired. General study findings and limits: Private and CD4 specificities were missed by VDJdb matching, skewed to anti-spike CD8.

Researchers tagged individual cDNA molecules with unique molecular identifiers. MiXCR, applied by TCRdb to the 5' RACE reads, yields one record per CDR3 protein. The sample lists some 82,000 distinct CDR3 sequences; approximately 6% were seen once. Note on this clonotype: The target antigen is unknown.

CDR3 size: 14 residues. Germline V gives CDR1 LGHDT, CDR2 YNNKEL (reference sequence). V gave up 6 bases and J gave up 4 bases, with 12 bases separating them. The sample comprised whole blood. The sequence was obtained from an adult who was a healthcare worker with PCR-confirmed SARS-CoV-2 infection or an uninfected control (not recorded which). The chain carries TRBV3-1 and TRBJ2-2; tentative D call: TRBD1 (6 bases). The CDR3 DNA sequence: TGTGCCAGCAGTCGTCAGGGGATCACCGGGGAGCTGTTTTTT. Its translation is CASSRQGITGELFF.